This section outlines one TCR beta chain sequence together with its context. Its antigen is still unknown. No qualities accompany the bases; no much larger clone lies one base away. This sample is part of a study of cytomegalovirus exposure and HLA in healthy donors (dated by TCRdb to 2016 to 2017). Concerning the study at large: In an earlier analysis of some 610 of the donors, 250 to 350 Gb of sequence data and 90 million to 120 million unique TCR beta sequences from about 179 million T cells were reported. Genome-wide SNP genotypes for about 60% of the roughly 700 donors were used in a later genetic analysis, which treated that subset as a discovery cohort. HLA typing included class I and class II loci at four-digit resolution. The aim of the study was to test whether cataloging public T cell receptors could identify signatures of past pathogen exposure. On average, 235,054 unique TCR beta nucleotide sequences were sequenced per donor among 300 to 500 genotyped donors of the cohort, with about 17% of those sequences being non-productive. An early release covering some 640 HLA-typed donors comprised approximately 300 gigabases of sequencing data and some 79 million unique TCR sequences. Donor age, sex, ethnicity and CMV serostatus were compiled together with the repertoire data. Using immunosequencing, the study profiled T cell repertoires from fewer than 700 subjects and related those repertoires to cytomegalovirus serostatus. A separate validation cohort of approximately 130 different subjects was used in addition to the 666-subject first cohort. The number of typed donors differed by locus: about 629-630 for A, B, C, DRB1 and DQB1; some 500 for DQA1; 606 for DPA1; and roughly 470 for DPB1. A later analysis re-analyzed previously published TCR beta repertoires from several hundred donors and added high-resolution HLA genotyping to study TCR occurrence patterns. In an earlier analysis of a few hundred of the donors, high-throughput TCR beta sequencing was used to judge whether each TCR beta V gene segment behaved as functional or pseudogenic. The genetic ancestry cluster associated with self-reported Caucasian donors included about four fifths of the roughly 400 genotyped donors. The study combined high-throughput TCR immunosequencing, statistical association of individual TCRs with disease status, and machine learning to predict cytomegalovirus infection status. Rather than drawing on any new phenotypic data, the later analysis identified candidate immune exposures from TCR beta sequences and the way those sequences occurred across donors. Every repertoire in the discovery cohort had been generated on one and the same sequencing platform. Because of strong linkage in the cohort, 4 to 6 DR-DQ haplotypes were treated as single units for association and clustering. Broader findings and caveats from the paper: According to a later analysis, parvovirus B19, influenza, CMV and Epstein-Barr virus appeared linked to several top co-occurrence clusters. A cluster of highly shared sequence variants was judged likely to represent a technical artifact of the sequencing pipeline. The authors suggested that the approach could potentially be extended to other disease states and immunological phenotypes. A later analysis found that most CMV-associated TCR beta chains appeared HLA-restricted, with HLA associations seemingly driven largely by CMV exposure. A further reported finding was that TCR beta sequences accurately predicted the HLA-A and HLA-B alleles for most subjects in the first cohort. For the cohort, immune exposure information was limited to CMV serostatus. In a later genetic analysis, fewer N-insertions in productive TCRs were reported among donors in an Asian-associated ancestry cluster than the approximately 710-donor mean. Broadly in line with IMGT annotations, most TCR beta V segments showed up in productive rearrangements about 90% or about 30% of the time in an earlier analysis of 587 of the donors. Correlated functional status among segregating V segments might be attributable to linkage disequilibrium, but an unknown experimental factor could not be ruled out. In the study, around 150 TCR beta chains were listed as associated with cytomegalovirus. In vitro tests confirmed that a few of the cytomegalovirus-associated TCR beta chains recognize cytomegalovirus antigens. Presence/absence analyses assumed roughly uniform sequencing depth across donors, an assumption that may not hold. Strong co-occurrence of HLA alleles, especially DR and DQ, made assigning TCR associations to individual alleles difficult. In this cohort, only TCR beta chains were sequenced, and detectable features were limited by the absence of alpha or paired-chain data. In a later analysis, HLA-associated TCR beta chains showed more clonal expansion and lower generation probabilities than non-associated chains that were equally common. A later genetic analysis associated a missense DCLRE1C variant with V-gene and J-gene trimming of TCR beta chains, and an independent cohort replicated the association. Because HLA typing was unavailable for some donors at each locus, only the typed subset was used in association tests. Across donors, most TCR sequences were observed very rarely, whereas some public TCRs were present in many individuals. The classifier was reported to diagnose cytomegalovirus status with high specificity and sensitivity in both the original and validation cohorts. In a later analysis, over 15,000 TCR beta sequences were associated with specific HLA alleles at a false discovery rate of 0.05. Because counts were too low, roughly 16 rarely observed V segments, including chromosome 9 orphons, were excluded from the earlier analysis of around 590 of the donors. In a later analysis, TCR association rates were found to vary across HLA loci, with the most associated TCRs seen for DRB1 alleles and the fewest for HLA-C alleles.

The cohort comprised 670 or so healthy bone marrow donors. Cohort members were all nominally healthy when sampled, although unrecorded immune exposures were likely present. The donor was CMV seronegative and belonged to the group of 352 seronegative cohort members. Each donor provided a peripheral blood sample, and peripheral blood mononuclear cells were used for TCR beta sequencing. The Qiagen DNeasy Blood Extraction Kit was used to extract genomic DNA from the blood cell samples. Libraries came from the immunoSEQ multiplex PCR assay. For the multiplex PCR, a mixture combining 60 forward primers for TCR Vbeta segments and 13 reverse primers for TCR Jbeta segments was used. The CDR3 region of rearranged TCR beta genes was amplified from genomic DNA by a multiplex PCR assay. The amplified TCR beta libraries were sequenced on the Illumina HiSeq System as 87-base-pair reads. The study's own analysis went as follows. A later analysis tallied roughly 80 million unique TCR beta chains across the roughly 610 repertoires, and approximately 9.9 million of those chains were shared by two or more donors. A nearest-neighbor algorithm error-corrected the raw reads and collapsed the reads into unique sequences, merging closely related sequences to remove PCR and sequencing errors. Alignment of CDR3 sequences to IMGT reference sequences was used to assign V, D and J gene segments. For a sequence to be retained, at least a six-nucleotide match to both a V gene segment and a J gene segment was required. Rearrangements were classified as productive when the CDR3 lacked stop codons and remained in frame with V and J, and all other rearrangements were classified as non-productive. CDR3 was defined according to IMGT convention as the region running from the second conserved V-encoded cysteine to the conserved J-encoded phenylalanine. The earlier analysis of 450 to 750 of the donors excluded any sequence lacking an unambiguous match to a single V gene segment. In an earlier analysis of several hundred of the donors, V segments were called functional above 56.7% productive rearrangements and were called segregating when the between-donor standard deviation exceeded 5%. To diagnose cytomegalovirus status from the catalog of TCR beta chain sequences, a statistical classification framework was built. A later analysis assigned V and J genes by comparing TCR nucleotide sequences with IMGT/GENE-DB human TR gene sequences. A later analysis assigned CDR3 sequences and most-parsimonious VDJ recombination scenarios with the TCRdist pipeline. In a later analysis, each TCR beta chain was defined by its CDR3 amino acid sequence together with its V-gene family, and reads without a unique V-gene family were excluded. To address suspected cross-contamination and a sequencing artifact, a later analysis removed a few hundred highly shared, low-generation-probability nucleotide sequences. For each public chain, a later analysis derived a clonal expansion index from normalized ranks of inferred template counts within each repertoire. A later analysis computed generation probabilities with a VDJ recombination model fitted to out-of-frame rearrangements, and checked the results against IGoR. A later analysis scored TCR-TCR, TCR-HLA and TCR-CMV co-occurrence with hypergeometric tests, applying a repertoire-size bias correction to TCR pairs. False discovery rates were estimated in a later analysis by permuting HLA or CMV assignments 20 times. A later analysis grouped co-occurring TCRs with DBSCAN, adding TCRdist sequence similarity when clustering within HLA-allele-positive subsets. Co-occurrence clustering excluded repertoires with fewer than 30,000 or more than 120,000 public chains, plus five with anomalous nucleotide sharing. TCRdb limited this immuneACCESS table to in-frame rearrangements with V and J called. A share of clones is missing; checked studies link under half to unresolved V genes, and the rest is unexplained. Clonal size and the V and J genes are those of that table, whereas D and trimming came from the DNA. Counted in this sample were more than 85,000 clones; roughly four fifths of them appeared once. Around 1.3% of the sample goes to the ten largest clones.

This sequence originates from a man aged 40-55 years in good health and CMV-seronegative. The sample comprised PBMCs.

The CDR3 protein sequence reads: CASSRTSGSLYNEQFF. The sequence in DNA is TGTGCCAGCAGCCGGACTAGCGGGAGCCTCTACAATGAGCAGTTCTTC. The chain is made from TRBV14 and TRBJ2-1; TRBD2 aligns with 13 central bases. Sequences SGHDN (CDR1) and FVKESK (CDR2) are obtained from the germline V gene. The CDR3, cysteine through phenylalanine, is 16 amino acids long. The retained sequence is limited to the CDR3, 48 bases, with the frame set at the first base. From V the trimming removes 4 bases and from J it removes 3 bases, while the gene matches leave 3 bases of the junction unaccounted for.